This T cell receptor beta chain was identified during a study of T-cell reconstitution after alpha-beta-depleted transplantation in children (dated by TCRdb to about 2016). As for the study more broadly: The study quantitatively tracked T-cell immune reconstitution after TCRalphabeta/CD19-depleted allogeneic hematopoietic cell transplantation in children using TCR repertoire profiling. Results and caveats for the whole study, not just this receptor: The frequencies of hyperexpanded clones fell over the following months, and after one year, T-cell counts and TCRbeta diversity were mostly attributed to newly produced T cells. Apparently early alphabetaT-cell count recovery about two months after transplant reportedly relied on only several hundred rapidly expanded clones derived from non-depleted graft cells. In some patients, the high TCRbeta diversity seen at day 60 was put down to recipient T cells and intrathymic progenitors that had survived conditioning.

Reading the label with the study, this specimen's treatment or condition is: allogeneic hematopoietic cell transplantation with graft depleted of TCRalphabeta T cells and CD19 B cells. The children who served as transplant recipients had been given grafts of TCRalphabeta/CD19-depleted allogeneic hematopoietic cells. Measured from the cysteine to the phenylalanine, the CDR3 is 16 residues long. Only the CDR3 portion is preserved as DNA: 48 bases, with reading frame beginning at the first base. CDR1 and CDR2 are read off the germline V gene as MNHNS and SASEGT. V ends up 5 bases short and J 3 bases short, with an unmatched junction base count of 2. The protocol used for the library was PCR. The sample was run on an Illumina HiSeq 2500. TCR library preparation used molecular barcoding, with unique molecular identifiers applied to normalize quantification of the TCRbeta repertoire. TCRdb ran its own pipeline on the public reads, namely fastp trimming at Q25 and MiXCR clone calling, and kept in-frame beta chains. Each entry is one CDR3 protein sequence, shown with its most common DNA and genes. The sample table records about 580,000 distinct CDR3 sequences; 20% to 25% of these occur just once. Roughly 15% of the sample is in the top ten clones.

Many counts were recorded for this clonotype. Its antigen specificity is not known. Base qualities are not provided; no much larger clone lies one nucleotide away. The specimen was PBMCs, mostly from graft donor cells, collected 360 days after TCRalphabeta/CD19-depleted stem cell transplant. The sequence joins TRBV6-1 to TRBJ2-3, with 16 bases in between that match TRBD2. The source of this sequence is a boy in the first two years of life who had a stem cell transplant for acute myeloid leukemia, so the T cells may come from the graft donor. The bases are TGTGCCAGCAGTAAGGGACTAGCGGGGGGGACAGATACGCAGTATTTT. This codes for CASSKGLAGGTDTQYF.